The 21 T cell receptor beta chains below were found in one sample sequenced in a study of response to subunit inactivated influenza vaccine. From the RT-PCR reads, TCRdb called clonotypes with MiXCR, one entry per CDR3 protein. The sample lists about 800,000 distinct CDR3 sequences, 21% seen once, with 10% in the top ten. The specimen comprised PBMCs from blood, sampled about 5 days after vaccination. These receptors originate from a man in his forties or fifties who received an inactivated influenza vaccine.

The chain recombines TRBV12-3 or TRBV12-4 with TRBJ1-1, with D tentatively TRBD1 (5 bases). V gave up 3 bases and J gave up 7 bases, with 12 bases separating them. This CDR3 comprises 13 residues. The CDR3 reads CASSFSQGFEAFF. In DNA, the CDR3 is TGTGCCAGCAGTTTCTCTCAGGGCTTTGAAGCTTTCTTT.

J is TRBJ1-2 and V is TRBV15; 7 bases line up with TRBD1. Germline CDR1 reads LNHNV; CDR2 reads YYDKDF (reference sequence). CDR3 length: 16 amino acids. J was trimmed by 3 bases and V by 0 bases; bases with no gene match: 7. The CDR3 region has the DNA TGTGCCACCAGCAGAGATCATGGGGACAGCTACTATGGCTACACCTTC. Protein: CATSRDHGDSYYGYTF.

The table lists this clonotype with a few counts. The chain combines TRBV7-2 with TRBJ1-1; D might be TRBD1 (6 bases). V shed 5 bases and J shed 2 bases, with 12 bases lying between them. CDR3 size: 14 residues. Germline CDR1 SGHTA, CDR2 FQGNSA. The CDR3 region has the DNA TGTGCCAGCAGCCGGAGGACAGCCAACACTGAAGCTTTCTTT. Translating it yields CASSRRTANTEAFF.

The rearrangement uses TRBV7-2 and TRBJ2-1; unclear D gene. The length of the CDR3 is 15 residues. Deletions cut 6 bases from V and 0 bases from J, with 12 bases between. Germline V gives CDR1 SGHTA, CDR2 FQGNSA. CDR3 DNA sequence: TGTGCCAGCAGGCCAACTTTTCTCTCCTACAATGAGCAGTTCTTC. Amino acids: CASRPTFLSYNEQFF.

The J gene is TRBJ1-1, the V gene TRBV5-1, with 8 bases lining up with TRBD1. This CDR3 region has 16 residues. With 0 bases clipped from V and 3 bases from J, the junction kept 7 bases outside the gene matches. CDR1 and CDR2 (germline): SGHRS, YFSETQ. This CDR3 is CASSLVPPGQDTEAFF. The CDR3 coding sequence is TGCGCCAGCAGCTTGGTACCTCCGGGACAGGACACTGAAGCTTTCTTT.

The chain joins TRBV18 to TRBJ2-2, with D possibly being TRBD2 (6 bases). This CDR3 comprises 15 residues. The ends were cut back, 4 bases at V and 7 bases at J, with 16 bases in the middle. Per germline, CDR1 KGHSH and CDR2 LQKENI. In DNA form, the CDR3 reads TGTGCCAGCTCACTTATTCGGGGGACCAGCGGGGAGCTGTTTTTT. It encodes CASSLIRGTSGELFF.

The table lists this clonotype with a few counts. V and J are TRBV5-6 and TRBJ2-4; no clear D. V shed 3 bases and J shed 0 bases, with 10 bases lying between them. CDR1 and CDR2 (germline): SGHDT, YYEEEE. CDR3 length: 15 residues. CDR3 protein: CASSSLNLAKNIQYF. The CDR3 region has the DNA TGTGCCAGCAGCTCCTTGAACCTAGCCAAAAACATTCAGTACTTC.

This clonotype has a handful of counts. The rearrangement joins TRBV20-1 to TRBJ2-4, with 12 bases aligning to TRBD2. Germline values: CDR1 DFQATT, CDR2 SNEGSKA (reference sequence). V trimming: 0 bases; J trimming: 6 bases; junction bases outside the gene matches: 6. The CDR3 loop spans 16 amino acids. The CDR3 nucleotides read TGCAGTGCTAGAGACGCTAGCGGGGGGGCCCGAAACATTCAGTACTTC. Its translation is CSARDASGGARNIQYF.

In this sample, this clonotype turned up many times. This rearrangement joins TRBV10-2 to TRBJ2-5; no clear D gene. Between the trimmed V and J ends, which lost 4 bases and 1 base, there was a span of 4 bases. Germline loops: CDR1 WSHSY, CDR2 SAAADI. The CDR3 is made up of 12 amino acids. CDR3 nucleotides: TGCGCCAGCAGTGCATCCCAAGAGACCCAGTACTTC. This translates into CASSASQETQYF.

There are many counts of this clonotype. The chain joins TRBV7-6 to TRBJ2-2; a weak D match, TRBD2 (5 bases). Germline V gives CDR1 SGHVS, CDR2 FNYEAQ. Trimming took off 5 bases at V and 4 bases at J, with 8 bases between the two ends. CDR3 length: 13 residues. CDR3 sequence reads: CASSDSVTGELFF. In DNA, the CDR3 is TGTGCCAGCAGCGATAGCGTCACCGGGGAGCTGTTTTTT.

This clonotype was observed at least ten times. This rearrangement joins TRBV4-3 to TRBJ2-3, with a tentative D call TRBD2 (7 bases). In germline, CDR1 is LGHNA, CDR2 YSLEER. Trimming pared 4 bases from V and 1 base from J, leaving 18 bases between. This CDR3 comprises 17 residues. The CDR3 bases are TGCGCCAGCAGCCTAAACAGGGCGGGAGTAGGCACAGATACGCAGTATTTT. Translating gives CASSLNRAGVGTDTQYF.

Only a few counts were recorded for this clonotype. The rearrangement links TRBV7-9 to TRBJ1-2; 9 nucleotides align to TRBD1. V was clipped by 6 bases and J by 2 bases; unmatched bases: 10. Germline V gene data show CDR1 as SEHNR and CDR2 as FQNEAQ (reference sequence). The CDR3 totals 16 residues. The CDR3 here is CASRQDRGIYNYGYTF. The DNA for the CDR3 is TGTGCCAGCAGACAGGACAGGGGCATATACAACTATGGCTACACCTTC.

There are a few counts of this clonotype. The chain carries TRBV29-1 and TRBJ1-1; D possibly corresponds to TRBD1 (5 bases). The germline V gene has CDR1 SQVTM and CDR2 ANQGSEA. The ends were cut back, 5 bases at V and 3 bases at J, with 13 bases in the middle. The CDR3 is 13 residues long. In nucleotides, the CDR3 is TGCAGCGTTAGTTCCAGGGTGGACACTGAAGCTTTCTTT. Amino acids: CSVSSRVDTEAFF.

This clonotype was seen only a few times. This rearrangement joins TRBV4-3 to TRBJ2-3; D perhaps matches TRBD2 (6 bases). Germline CDR1 is LGHNA and CDR2 is YSLEER. This CDR3 spans 15 amino acids. Trimming left V 0 bases short and J 5 bases short, with 12 bases between. The CDR3 reads CASSQERAGGDTQYF. DNA of the CDR3: TGCGCCAGCAGCCAAGAAAGGGCCGGGGGAGATACGCAGTATTTT.

The chain employs TRBV15 and TRBJ2-7; unclear D gene. The CDR3 contains 11 residues. V lost 1 base to trimming and J lost 6 bases, with 4 bases between them. Germline V gene lookup returns CDR1 LNHNV and CDR2 YYDKDF (reference sequence). CDR3 sequence: CATSRGGEQYF. CDR3 nucleotides: TGTGCCACCAGCAGAGGAGGCGAGCAGTACTTC.

This clonotype was detected ten times or more. V gene TRBV7-9 combines with J gene TRBJ2-1; TRBD2 matches at 9 bases. V shed 2 bases and J 6 bases; nucleotides not matched to a gene: 2. The CDR3 loop spans 14 amino acids. Germline V CDR1 and CDR2: SEHNR, FQNEAQ (reference sequence). The CDR3 here is CASSLLAGTNEQFF. CDR3 nucleotides: TGTGCCAGCAGCTTACTAGCGGGGACCAATGAGCAGTTCTTC.

This clonotype was found many times. The chain links TRBV6-2 or TRBV6-3 to TRBJ2-7, with D possibly matching TRBD2 (6 bases). V lost 0 bases and J lost 2, with 11 bases in between. Germline V CDR1 and CDR2: MNHEY, SVGEGT. The length of the CDR3 is 15 residues. The CDR3 region is CASSYSLEGAYEQYF. In DNA, the CDR3 is TGTGCCAGCAGTTACTCGTTGGAGGGCGCCTACGAGCAGTACTTC.

The CDR3 bases are TGCAGTGCTAGTCAGACTAGCGGGTCGATTTACGAGCAGTACTTC. It encodes CSASQTSGSIYEQYF. V usage is TRBV20-1 and J usage is TRBJ2-7; TRBD2 matches at 10 bases. The CDR3 spans 15 residues. In germline, CDR1 is DFQATT, CDR2 SNEGSKA (reference sequence). Trimming removed 3 bases from V and 4 bases from J; junction bases left unmatched: 9.

This clonotype has only one observation. The chain carries TRBV19 and TRBJ1-2; weak D call: TRBD1 (6 bases). This CDR3 contains 20 residues. Looked up from germline, CDR1 is LNHDA and CDR2 is SQIVND (reference sequence). Trimming cost V 2 bases and J 5 bases, with 30 bases left between them. The CDR3 region has the DNA TGTGCCAGTAGTATAATTGCGCGGGGGCGCCCGGGAAAACGCTGGTATGGCTACACCTTC. This translates into CASSIIARGRPGKRWYGYTF.

The rearrangement uses TRBV20-1 and TRBJ1-1, with D unclear. Trimming took 1 base from V and 1 from J, leaving 7 bases between them. Germline V CDR1 and CDR2: DFQATT, SNEGSKA (reference sequence). This CDR3 spans 13 amino acids. CDR3 amino acids: CSARGQTNTEAFF. CDR3 DNA: TGCAGTGCTAGAGGGCAAACGAACACTGAAGCTTTCTTT.

Written as DNA, the CDR3 is TGTGCCAGCAGCTCTACCGGTGGGGCCAACGTCCTGACTTTC. Translated: CASSSTGGANVLTF. The genes are TRBV7-9 and TRBJ2-6; D ambiguous. Germline loops: CDR1 SEHNR, CDR2 FQNEAQ (reference sequence). The CDR3 is 14 amino acids. Trimming stripped 4 bases from V and 3 bases from J, with 7 bases between.